This note documents a single T cell receptor beta chain sequence. The germline gene is not matched at one end of the junction; a read error may be the cause. This sample is drawn from a study of blood T cell repertoires in COVID-19. Study as a whole: Sites in the United States, Italy and Spain provided acute and convalescent COVID-19 samples. T cells, B-cell-depleted T cells, or PBMCs provided the cDNA or gDNA that served as material.

The CDR3 totals 12 residues. Germline V gives CDR1 SGHRS, CDR2 YFSETQ. As handled by the study authors: Amplification with reference gene primers provided the estimates of nucleated cell counts. Data came from immunoSEQ multiplex PCR; TCRdb stores just in-frame clones and leaves some out. V, J and clone size are taken as reported in that table, and D and trimming were inferred from the DNA itself. The table includes around 91,000 clones, around 74% detected once. Material: peripheral blood. This sequence joins TRBV5-1 and TRBJ2-7; weak D call: TRBD1 (6 bases). The TCR comes from a woman older than 75 with active or convalescent COVID-19. CDR3 coding DNA: TGTGCCAGCAGCTTGACAGGCGACGAGCAGTACTTC. This translates into CASSLTGDEQYF.